This T cell receptor beta chain was captured in a study of CD8 T cells in ankylosing spondylitis. Whole-study findings and limits: A number of the motif variants had already been described in reactive arthritis synovial fluid and blood. Roughly eight highly homologous variants made up a TCR beta motif that seemed to typify ankylosing spondylitis blood.

In the case of this clonotype: Its antigen is undetermined.

With 8 bases removed from V and 1 base from J, the gap between germline ends came to 7 bases. CDR3 length equals 11 residues. CDR1 and CDR2 (germline): DFQATT, SNEGSKA (reference sequence). The authors made TCR beta libraries by quantitative 5'-RACE with molecular barcodes. TCRdb reprocessed the 5' RACE reads with MiXCR, giving one entry per CDR3 protein. The sample shows approximately 200,000 distinct CDR3 sequences, over 10% of them seen only once. Sequencing was done on a sample of blood, either unsorted or a sorted T cell fraction (not recorded which). The chain employs TRBV20-1 and TRBJ2-3; unclear D gene. The source of this sequence is a female donor with ankylosing spondylitis or in good health (not recorded which). Written as DNA, the CDR3 is TGCAGTCCGCAGGGCACAGATACGCAGTATTTT. Translation: CSPQGTDTQYF.